A single sample gave rise to the 19 T cell receptor beta chains below, sequenced in a study of metastatic and nonmetastatic thyroid tumors. TCRdb ran MiXCR on the PCR reads. The sample includes 14,000 to 15,000 clones, roughly 25% of them seen just once. Not a single patient had been given any form of treatment at any point before undergoing thyroid surgery. What was sequenced was tumor tissue. The receptors derive from a female donor with papillary thyroid cancer or a benign thyroid nodule (not recorded which). Some clones in this sample may be carry-over from other donors' samples.

Notes on this clone: The sample contains more than one DNA sequence encoding this CDR3. The gene calls are TRBV12-5 and TRBJ2-5, with D possibly being TRBD1 or TRBD2 (6 bases each). Trimming cost V 11 bases and J 0 bases, with 16 bases left between them. Germline V CDR1 and CDR2: LGHNT, FRNRAP. This CDR3 is 14 amino acids long. The CDR3 region has the DNA TGTGCTGGGCTCGGGGGCCGTGACCAAGAGACCCAGTACTTC. Translation gives CAGLGGRDQETQYF.

This clone was detected only a few times. The V call is TRBV6-2 or TRBV6-3, the J call TRBJ1-5, with TRBD1 identical over 11 bases. CDR3 size: 18 residues. V was pared by 1 base and J by 0 bases, with 5 bases of the junction left unmatched. CDR1 and CDR2 from the germline V gene are MNHEY and SVGEGT. The CDR3, as DNA: TGTGCCAGCAGTTACTGGGGACAGGGGGTGAATAGCAATCAGCCCCAGCATTTT. Its protein product is CASSYWGQGVNSNQPQHF.

In its sample, this clone ranks as medium-sized. This chain uses TRBV27 with TRBJ2-7, with TRBD1 matching over 9 bases. Trimming cost V 4 bases and J 7 bases; bases outside gene matches: 11. The CDR3 has 15 residues. Per the germline V gene, CDR1 is MNHEY and CDR2 is SMNVEV (reference sequence). As DNA, the CDR3 is TGTGCCAGCAGTTCTTTGGGACAGGGAGTGGGGGAGCAGTACTTC. Protein sequence: CASSSLGQGVGEQYF.

This clone was detected ten times or more. The chain carries TRBV28 and TRBJ2-1, with 7 bases lining up with TRBD1. J lost 8 bases, V lost 6 bases, and 7 bases had no gene match. Germline lookup yields CDR1 MDHEN and CDR2 SYDVKM. The CDR3 has 13 residues. CDR3 nucleotide sequence: TGTGCCAGCAGGCACCCACAGGGGCATGAGCAGTTCTTC. Translating gives CASRHPQGHEQFF.

This clone appeared a few times. The V and J genes are TRBV6-1 and TRBJ2-1, with 8 bases identical to TRBD2. The germline CDR1 and CDR2 sequences are MNHNS and SASEGT. The J segment lost 16 bases and the V segment lost 1 base, leaving 15 bases of the junction unmatched. This CDR3 contains 15 residues. This chain's CDR3 is CASSEEAGGHNEKFF. CDR3 bases: TGTGCCAGCAGTGAAGAGGCGGGAGGCCACAATGAGAAATTCTTC.

The chain links TRBV4-2 to TRBJ2-4; the match to TRBD2 covers 8 bases. The CDR3 has 14 amino acids. V lost 1 base, J lost 8 bases, and 4 bases stayed unmatched. Germline V gene lookup returns CDR1 LGHNA and CDR2 YNFKEQ. The CDR3 bases are TGTGCCAGCAGCCAAGTCGGGAGGGAGGACATTCAGTACTTC. Translating gives CASSQVGREDIQYF.

This clone appeared many times. The chain combines TRBV7-8 with TRBJ2-5; 13 bases agree with TRBD2. The CDR3 has 16 residues. Unmatched junction bases numbered 9, after V lost 4 bases and J lost 7 bases. Germline CDR1 and CDR2: SGHVS and FQNEAQ. The CDR3 is CASSSGLAGVRVTQYF. The DNA for the CDR3 is TGTGCCAGCAGCTCAGGACTAGCGGGAGTTAGGGTGACCCAGTACTTC.

The chain carries TRBV18 and TRBJ1-4, with TRBD1 identical over 11 bases. The V segment lost 6 bases and the J segment 6 bases; nucleotides outside the gene matches: 0. Germline CDR1 KGHSH, CDR2 LQKENI. This CDR3 region has 13 residues. The CDR3 sequence: CASSGQGDEKLFF. The CDR3 nucleotides are TGTGCCAGCTCGGGACAGGGGGATGAAAAACTGTTTTTT.

V and J are TRBV28 and TRBJ1-2, with D perhaps TRBD1 (6 bases). Germline CDR1 and CDR2: MDHEN and SYDVKM. The CDR3 is made up of 13 amino acids. V was trimmed by 5 bases and J by 5 bases, leaving 12 bases between them. CDR3 DNA: TGTGCCAGCAGTGCCTCAGGGGAGTATGGCTACACCTTC. Translated, it gives CASSASGEYGYTF.

Only a few counts were recorded for this clone. The junction departs from the called germline gene at one end, perhaps through a read error. This specimen includes other DNA sequences encoding the same CDR3. The V gene is TRBV19, the J gene TRBJ2-1, with TRBD2 identical over 16 bases. Germline V gene sequence: CDR1 LNHDA, CDR2 SQIVND (reference sequence). CDR3 length equals 18 residues. CDR3 in amino acids: CASRRDRGLAGGIVELVF. CDR3 bases: TGTGCCAGTCGGAGGGACAGGGGACTAGCGGGAGGGATAGTCGAGTTGGTCTTC. The variable domain in full, completed from reference TRBV19 and TRBJ2-1, reads DGGITQSPKYLFRKEGQNVTLSCEQNLNHDAMYWYRQDPGQGLRLIYYSQIVNDFQKGDIAEGYSVSREKKESFPLTVTSAQKNPTAFYLCASRRDRGLAGGIVELVFGPGTRLTVL.

This clone was recorded many times. The chain is built from TRBV19 and TRBJ2-2; the match to TRBD1 covers 10 bases. The CDR3 runs to 16 residues. The V segment lost 5 bases and the J segment 7 bases; nucleotides outside the gene matches: 10. The germline CDR1 and CDR2 sequences are LNHDA and SQIVND (reference sequence). The CDR3 reads CASSFLTGGGGGELFF. DNA for the CDR3: TGTGCCAGTAGTTTCCTGACAGGGGGCGGTGGCGGGGAGCTGTTTTTT.

There are many counts of this clone. The chain has TRBV11-2 and TRBJ1-6, with D possibly being TRBD1 (6 bases). Deletions cut 2 bases from V and 7 bases from J, with 12 bases between. This CDR3 spans 15 amino acids. Germline CDR1 is SGHAT and CDR2 is FQNNGV. Written as DNA, the CDR3 is TGTGCCAGCAGCTTAAGTCAGGGGACGAATTCACCCCTCCACTTT. Protein product: CASSLSQGTNSPLHF.

This clone was seen at least ten times. This rearrangement joins TRBV7-9 to TRBJ2-2; weak D call: TRBD2 (6 bases). CDR3 size: 16 residues. V lost 3 bases, J lost 3 bases, and 14 bases lay in between. Germline assignment: CDR1 SEHNR and CDR2 FQNEAQ (reference sequence). CDR3 sequence: CASSFSAGFYTGELFF. CDR3 coding DNA: TGTGCCAGCAGCTTCTCGGCGGGATTCTACACCGGGGAGCTGTTTTTT.

This clone is deemed medium-sized. The chain uses TRBV2 and TRBJ2-7, with a possible D match to TRBD2 (6 bases). This CDR3 comprises 14 residues. Trimming stripped 0 bases from V and 4 bases from J, with 10 bases between. Germline CDR1 SNHLY, CDR2 FYNNEI. The CDR3, as DNA: TGTGCCAGCAGTGAAGCTCTCGGGAGTTACGAGCAGTACTTC. Protein sequence: CASSEALGSYEQYF.

A few counts support this clone. The rearrangement links TRBV7-9 to TRBJ1-5, with D tentatively TRBD1 (5 bases). Germline lookup yields CDR1 SEHNR and CDR2 FQNEAQ (reference sequence). V dropped 2 bases and J dropped 15 bases, with 14 bases sitting between them. The CDR3 totals 12 residues. Here the CDR3 reads CASSLLYVGGHF. CDR3 in DNA: TGTGCCAGCAGCTTATTGTACGTCGGGGGGCATTTT.

In its sample, this clone was seen many times. The chain is built from TRBV20-1 and TRBJ1-5; D unresolved. Trimming cost V 6 bases and J 4 bases, with 10 bases left between them. There are 12 residues in the CDR3. The germline CDR1 and CDR2 sequences are DFQATT and SNEGSKA (reference sequence). The CDR3 loop reads CSAISRNQPQHF. Here the CDR3 DNA reads TGCAGTGCCATATCAAGAAATCAGCCCCAGCATTTT.

This clone was seen more than once but under ten times. The CDR3 reads CASSSVQETQYF. CDR3 DNA sequence: TGTGCCAGCAGCAGCGTCCAAGAGACCCAGTACTTC. The rearrangement links TRBV7-6 to TRBJ2-5, with D unclear. CDR3 length: 12 residues. The germline gives CDR1 SGHVS, CDR2 FNYEAQ. V lost 5 bases and J lost 1, with 5 bases in between.

This clone rates as medium-sized (0.01 to 0.1%). The rearrangement uses TRBV6-4 and TRBJ2-3; TRBD2 is a possible D gene (5 bases). The CDR3 consists of 12 residues. Germline V lookup: CDR1 MRHNA, CDR2 SNTAGT. V was trimmed by 7 bases and J by 6 bases, leaving 11 bases between them. The CDR3 protein is CASIRRGDTQYF. The CDR3 DNA follows: TGTGCCAGCATCCGAAGAGGGGATACGCAGTATTTT.

This clone was counted once. The rearrangement links TRBV20-1 to TRBJ2-7; 11 nucleotides agree with TRBD2. The CDR3 is made up of 14 amino acids. The germline V gene encodes CDR1 DFQATT and CDR2 SNEGSKA (reference sequence). Losses at the gene ends were 5 bases for V and 5 bases for J; bases not matched to a gene: 8. As DNA, the CDR3 is TGCAGTGCTTCTACCCCGGGACTAGCGGACGAGCAGTACTTC. Encoded protein: CSASTPGLADEQYF.